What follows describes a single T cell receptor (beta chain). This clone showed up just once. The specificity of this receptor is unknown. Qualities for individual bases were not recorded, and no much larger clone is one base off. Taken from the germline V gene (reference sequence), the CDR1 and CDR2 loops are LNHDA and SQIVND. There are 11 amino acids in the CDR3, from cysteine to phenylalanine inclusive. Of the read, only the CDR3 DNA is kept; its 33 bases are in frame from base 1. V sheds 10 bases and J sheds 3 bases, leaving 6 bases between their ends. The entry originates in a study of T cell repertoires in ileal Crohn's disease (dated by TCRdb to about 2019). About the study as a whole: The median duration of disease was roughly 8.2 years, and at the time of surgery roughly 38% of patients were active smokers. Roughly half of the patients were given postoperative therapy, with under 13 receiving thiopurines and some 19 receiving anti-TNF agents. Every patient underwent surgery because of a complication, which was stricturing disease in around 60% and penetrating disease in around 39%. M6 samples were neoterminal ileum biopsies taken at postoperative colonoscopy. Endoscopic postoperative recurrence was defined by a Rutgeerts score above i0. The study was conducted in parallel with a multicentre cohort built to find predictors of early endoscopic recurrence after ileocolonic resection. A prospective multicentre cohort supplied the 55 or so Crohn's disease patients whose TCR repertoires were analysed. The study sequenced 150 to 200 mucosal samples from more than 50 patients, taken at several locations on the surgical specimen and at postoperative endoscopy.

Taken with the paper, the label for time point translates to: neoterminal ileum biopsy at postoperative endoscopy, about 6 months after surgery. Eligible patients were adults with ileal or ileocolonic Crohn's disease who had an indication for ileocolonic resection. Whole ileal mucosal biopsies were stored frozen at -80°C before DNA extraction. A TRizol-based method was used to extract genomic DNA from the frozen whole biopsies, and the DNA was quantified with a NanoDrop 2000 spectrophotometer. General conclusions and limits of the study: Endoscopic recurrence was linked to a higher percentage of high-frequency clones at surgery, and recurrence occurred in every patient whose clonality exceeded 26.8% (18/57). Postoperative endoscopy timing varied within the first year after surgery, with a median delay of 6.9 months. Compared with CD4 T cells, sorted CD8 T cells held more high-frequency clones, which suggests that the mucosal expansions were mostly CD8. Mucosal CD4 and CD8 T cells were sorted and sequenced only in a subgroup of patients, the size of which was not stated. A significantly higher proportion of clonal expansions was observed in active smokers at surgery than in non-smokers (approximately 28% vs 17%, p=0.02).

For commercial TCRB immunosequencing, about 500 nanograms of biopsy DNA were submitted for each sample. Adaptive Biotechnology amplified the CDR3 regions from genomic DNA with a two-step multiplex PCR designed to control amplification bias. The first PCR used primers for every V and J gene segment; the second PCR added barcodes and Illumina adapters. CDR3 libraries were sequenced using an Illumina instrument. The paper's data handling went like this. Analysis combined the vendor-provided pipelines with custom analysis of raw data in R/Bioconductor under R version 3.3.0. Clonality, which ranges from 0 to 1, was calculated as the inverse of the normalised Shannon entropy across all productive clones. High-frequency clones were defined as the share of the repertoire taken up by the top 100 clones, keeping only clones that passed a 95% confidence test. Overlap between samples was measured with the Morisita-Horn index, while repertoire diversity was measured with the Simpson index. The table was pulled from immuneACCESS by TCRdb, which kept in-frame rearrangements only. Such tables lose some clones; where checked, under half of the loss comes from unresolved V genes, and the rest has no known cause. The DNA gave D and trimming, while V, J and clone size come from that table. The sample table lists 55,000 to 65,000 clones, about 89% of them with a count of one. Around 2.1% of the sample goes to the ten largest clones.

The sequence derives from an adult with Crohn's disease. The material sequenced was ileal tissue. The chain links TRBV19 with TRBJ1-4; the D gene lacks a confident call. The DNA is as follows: TGTGCCATCCATGCTAATGAAAAACTGTTTTTT. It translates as CAIHANEKLFF.